This TCR beta chain was found in a study of T cell responses to AZD1222 COVID-19 vaccine. Here immunoSEQ multiplex PCR was the method, and the copy in TCRdb shows in-frame clones only, minus some. The sample has approximately 120,000 clones; 87% are singletons. The CDR3 sequence is 15 residues long. Trimming at V came to 4 bases and at J to 8 bases, leaving 13 bases not matched to a gene. Germline V lookup: CDR1 SGHNT, CDR2 YYREEE (reference sequence). To note about this clone: Antigen specificity is unknown.

Study-wide points: CD4 TCRs linked to vaccination spanned spike, dominating at 160-218 and 743-854. Reportedly, nearly half the spike-specific TCRs target unmutated variant regions.

The material sequenced was peripheral blood, taken on day 0 of AZD1222 vaccination. The chain carries TRBV5-4 and TRBJ1-2, with 8 bases that match TRBD1. The TCR sequence derives from an adult in good health. CDR3 residues: CASSLPTGDRDGYTF. CDR3 sequence (DNA): TGTGCCAGCAGCCTCCCGACAGGGGATCGGGACGGCTACACCTTC.